The sequence of this TCR beta chain was determined in a study of Graves' ophthalmopathy and Graves' hyperthyroidism. Across the whole study: The authors collected peripheral blood at initial diagnosis, before any treatment.

Germline V lookup: CDR1 SGHRS, CDR2 YFSETQ. The CDR3 covers 12 residues. For this clonotype: Its antigen is as yet unknown. The junction does not match germline at one end; this may be a read error.

The study amplified TCR beta CDR3 regions using RNA transcripts. HTBI-primed first-round RT-PCR preceded second-round multiplex PCR. TCRdb reprocessed the multiplex PCR reads via MiXCR and lists one record per CDR3 protein. Of a few hundred thousand distinct CDR3 sequences in the sample, around 21% are singletons; the top ten hold 2.5% to 3%. Study-level findings and limits: Most thyroid clonotypes expanded beyond 0.001 frequency were also found in blood.

This sequence was found in a woman between 18 and 29 years old with stable Graves' hyperthyroidism. This chain joins TRBV5-1 and TRBJ2-4; 7 bases align to TRBD2. Sequenced input: peripheral blood. The CDR3 nucleotides read TGCGCCAGCAGGGGAGCGGGAAACATTAAGTACTTC. Translating it yields CASRGAGNIKYF.